Following are 3 T cell receptor beta chains from one sample sequenced in a study of Graves' ophthalmopathy and Graves' hyperthyroidism. The TCR beta CDR3 regions underwent amplification from RNA transcripts. HTBI primers were used in a first-round RT-PCR, which preceded a second-round multiplex PCR. TCRdb redid the calling of the multiplex PCR reads with MiXCR, one entry per CDR3 protein. Of about 590,000 distinct CDR3 sequences listed, 35% to 45% are singletons. Sequenced material: peripheral blood or thyroid tissue (not recorded which). These receptor sequences come from an adult man with Graves' hyperthyroidism.

The chain employs TRBV6-1 and TRBJ1-1; D call uncertain. V shed 5 bases and J shed 2 bases, with 15 bases lying between them. The CDR3 runs 15 residues. The germline V gene has CDR1 MNHNS and CDR2 SASEGT. CDR3: CASSYDHQINTEAFF. Written as DNA, the CDR3 is TGTGCCAGCAGTTACGATCATCAGATAAACACTGAAGCTTTCTTT.

The chain links TRBV7-9 to TRBJ1-2; no clear D. In germline, CDR1 is SEHNR, CDR2 FQNEAQ (reference sequence). V was trimmed by 3 bases and J by 0 bases, leaving 11 bases between them. This CDR3 comprises 15 residues. CDR3 in DNA: TGTGCCAGCAGCTTTGAGGGAGGAGCTAACTATGGCTACACCTTC. Encoded protein: CASSFEGGANYGYTF.

For this clonotype: A junction boundary mismatches the germline segment, possibly from a read error. In nucleotides, the CDR3 is TGTGCTAGCAGCTCTACCCCACGGACAGGGGGGGACTATGGCTACACCTTC. Translated, it gives CASSSTPRTGGDYGYTF. The chain employs TRBV7-9 and TRBJ1-2; TRBD1 matches 10 bases. Germline assignment: CDR1 SEHNR and CDR2 FQNEAQ (reference sequence). The CDR3 spans 17 residues.